These 6 T cell receptor beta chains were sequenced from one sample in a study of blood T cells in healthy people across ages. Using a J-beta primer mix together with a sample-barcoded 5' primer, a second PCR was run for about 7 to 12 cycles. MiXCR, applied by TCRdb to the 5' RACE reads, yields one record per CDR3 protein. The table includes 890,000 or so distinct CDR3 sequences, 55% to 65% detected once. Sequencing input: blood. These receptor sequences come from a young man in good health.

The chain carries TRBV7-2 and TRBJ2-5, with D possibly matching TRBD2 (6 bases). The CDR3 is made up of 16 amino acids. V was shortened by 5 bases and J by 2 bases, with 18 bases between the two germline ends. Germline V gene data show CDR1 as SGHTA and CDR2 as FQGNSA. CDR3 in amino acids: CASSPDLRGRQETQYF. The CDR3 DNA reads as TGTGCCAGCAGCCCTGACCTCCGGGGGAGACAAGAGACCCAGTACTTC.

V gene TRBV5-1 combines with J gene TRBJ2-2, with a tentative D call TRBD2 (6 bases). With 5 bases removed from V and 0 bases from J, the gap between germline ends came to 8 bases. Germline-derived CDR1 and CDR2 are SGHRS and YFSETQ. This CDR3 has 14 amino acids. CDR3 residues: CASSPGANTGELFF. The CDR3 DNA is TGCGCCAGCAGTCCGGGAGCGAACACCGGGGAGCTGTTTTTT.

This clonotype was observed a few times. The CDR3 sequence: CASSEGTLGEQYF. The CDR3 bases are TGTGCCAGCAGCGAAGGGACTCTGGGGGAGCAGTACTTC. The chain uses TRBV3-1 and TRBJ2-7, with D maybe TRBD2 (6 bases). Trimming pared 5 bases from V and 7 bases from J, leaving 15 bases between. Looked up from germline, CDR1 is LGHDT and CDR2 is YNNKEL (reference sequence). The CDR3 runs 13 residues.

This clonotype has only a few counts. The chain carries TRBV29-1 and TRBJ2-5; D remains unclear. The CDR3 sequence is 9 residues long. The V end was cut by 7 bases, the J end by 3 bases, with 3 bases between. CDR1 and CDR2 from the germline V gene are SQVTM and ANQGSEA. CDR3 residues: CSAEETQYF. The CDR3 region has the DNA TGCAGCGCGGAAGAGACCCAGTACTTC.

This chain joins TRBV4-2 and TRBJ1-1; 7 nucleotides agree with TRBD1. With 1 base clipped from V and 3 bases from J, the junction kept 17 bases outside the gene matches. Per germline, CDR1 LGHNA and CDR2 YNFKEQ. CDR3 size: 19 residues. This CDR3 is CASSQVVFRRDRRHTEAFF. The CDR3 DNA reads TGTGCCAGCAGCCAAGTCGTATTCCGACGGGACAGAAGGCACACTGAAGCTTTCTTT.

This clonotype was detected only a few times. The rearrangement links TRBV9 to TRBJ2-1; no clear D gene. Germline CDR1 is SGDLS and CDR2 is YYNGEE. V lost 4 bases and J lost 5, with 19 bases in between. The CDR3 length is 16 residues. This CDR3 reads CASSLTLGPGDNEQFF. The CDR3 bases are TGTGCCAGCAGCCTTACTCTCGGCCCCGGAGACAATGAGCAGTTCTTC.